The clone carrying this TCR beta chain was detected ten times or more. At one end, the junction sequence differs from germline, possibly due to a read error. The data were obtained in a study of CD8 T cells in ankylosing spondylitis. TCRdb redid the calling of the 5' RACE reads with MiXCR, one entry per CDR3 protein. The sample yields about 130,000 distinct CDR3 sequences, approximately 10% seen once. Germline loops: CDR1 SGHTA, CDR2 FQGNSA. The length of the CDR3 is 12 residues. The TCR was taken from a male donor with ankylosing spondylitis or in good health (not recorded which). Sequencing was done on a sample of blood, either unsorted or a sorted T cell fraction (not recorded which). The chain has TRBV7-2 and TRBJ1-1; D perhaps matches TRBD1 (6 bases). CDR3 bases: TGTGCCAGCAGCTCGGCGACAGGAAAAGCATCCTTT. It is translated as CASSSATGKASF.